These T cell receptor beta chains were read from a single sample in a study of regulatory T cells in long-lasting Graves disease. TCRdb reprocessed the multiplex PCR reads with MiXCR, giving one entry per CDR3 protein. The table records hundreds of thousands of distinct CDR3 sequences, approximately 15% of them present only once. A further study also used this sample, focusing on T cells in Graves' hyperthyroidism and ophthalmopathy.

Sequences were derived from peripheral blood mononuclear cells (PBMCs), sampled at new diagnosis, from a patient treated with antithyroid drugs. The origin of the receptors is a woman in her 30s with Graves disease. The conserved cysteine and the conserved F or W are not part of the CDR3 here. Fields, in order: CDR3 protein, V gene, J gene.

CDR3: ASSEQGMNEQF; V: TRBV6-1; J: TRBJ2-1
CDR3: ASSPTGGGARETQY; V: TRBV28; J: .
CDR3: ASRASGEQY; V: TRBV6-1; J: TRBJ2-7
CDR3: ASSLGRPRSGNTIY; V: TRBV28; J: TRBJ1-3
CDR3: ASSEGRGFGADTQY; V: TRBV2; J: TRBJ2-3
CDR3: SAEFRDRGLPFEKLF; V: TRBV20-1; J: TRBJ1-4
CDR3: ASNKPPGQGRKLF; V: TRBV28; J: TRBJ1-4
CDR3: ASRVTGGAVYEQY; V: TRBV28; J: TRBJ2-7
CDR3: ASSQTTGELF; V: TRBV3-1; J: TRBJ2-2
CDR3: SADSLSTDTQY; V: TRBV20-1; J: TRBJ2-3
CDR3: ASGGLANEQF; V: TRBV28; J: TRBJ2-1
CDR3: AVYRLAGGSDTQY; V: TRBV30; J: TRBJ2-3
CDR3: ASSIRSGRGPSYEQY; V: TRBV19; J: TRBJ2-7
CDR3: ASSQDRANYGYT; V: TRBV4-1; J: TRBJ1-2
CDR3: ASRVVDIQRSREAF; V: TRBV12-3/TRBV12-4; J: TRBJ1-1
CDR3: SARSLAGGNYNEQF; V: TRBV20-1; J: TRBJ2-1
CDR3: ASKAGTRNYGYT; V: TRBV28; J: TRBJ1-2
CDR3: ASSSDYGYT; V: TRBV28; J: TRBJ1-2
CDR3: ASSRMQGGEQY; V: TRBV12-3/TRBV12-4; J: TRBJ2-7
CDR3: ASSFIRGSSGANVLT; V: TRBV7-3; J: TRBJ2-6
CDR3: ASRNVQGATPYSNQPQH; V: TRBV6-1; J: TRBJ1-5
CDR3: ASSLISSGNTIY; V: TRBV7-9; J: TRBJ1-3
CDR3: SAPGEGETQY; V: TRBV20-1; J: TRBJ2-5
CDR3: ASSLWLTSPDTQY; V: TRBV28; J: TRBJ2-3
CDR3: ATSDLQGNRGAF; V: TRBV24-1; J: TRBJ1-1
CDR3: AWSVLDSTGYT; V: TRBV30; J: TRBJ1-2
CDR3: ASSSDRLGGGETQY; V: TRBV27; J: TRBJ2-5
CDR3: ASSLKGSFLHEQY; V: TRBV5-1; J: TRBJ2-7
CDR3: ASSSPIALAGLSNEQF; V: TRBV5-1; J: TRBJ2-1
CDR3: ASSQGTMGQPQH; V: TRBV4-2; J: TRBJ1-5
CDR3: ASRMVGGEQF; V: TRBV6-1; J: TRBJ2-1
CDR3: ASSYLENSPLH; V: TRBV6-4; J: TRBJ1-6
CDR3: ASSMAGGTDTQY; V: TRBV19; J: TRBJ2-3
CDR3: ASDQGWAYEQY; V: TRBV28; J: TRBJ2-7
CDR3: ASSVAAWETQY; V: TRBV10-2; J: TRBJ2-5
CDR3: ASTPGNNYGYT; V: TRBV12-3/TRBV12-4; J: TRBJ1-2
CDR3: ASFYSGSNTEAF; V: TRBV6-1; J: TRBJ1-1
CDR3: ASRLTSGTYEQY; V: TRBV27; J: TRBJ2-7
CDR3: ASSIKGTSGRAVNYNEQF; V: TRBV19; J: TRBJ2-1
CDR3: ASSQVRVGNEQY; V: TRBV3-1; J: TRBJ2-7
CDR3: SARTSSNGGEQF; V: TRBV20-1; J: TRBJ2-1
CDR3: ASRDEKNEQF; V: TRBV6-2/TRBV6-3; J: TRBJ2-1
CDR3: ASSPLQGIETQY; V: TRBV18; J: TRBJ2-5
CDR3: ASSLNSGHYEQY; V: TRBV5-6; J: TRBJ2-7
CDR3: ASSPGPGTNTEAF; V: TRBV18; J: TRBJ1-1
CDR3: ASSWKTGTKNEKLF; V: TRBV5-6; J: TRBJ1-4
CDR3: SVEVVGEQY; V: TRBV29-1; J: TRBJ2-7
CDR3: SARDWGAGADTQY; V: TRBV20-1; J: TRBJ2-3
CDR3: ASRPGTGTETQY; V: TRBV27; J: TRBJ2-5
CDR3: ASRPSGKSTQY; V: TRBV28; J: TRBJ2-5
CDR3: SVCQGAYEQY; V: TRBV29-1; J: TRBJ2-7
CDR3: ASSVQGGYGYT; V: TRBV2; J: TRBJ1-2
CDR3: ASRPDRGGEETQY; V: TRBV3-1; J: TRBJ2-5